Shown below are 9 T cell receptor beta chains from a single sample sequenced in a study of cytomegalovirus exposure and HLA in healthy donors. PCR used 60 Vbeta primers and 13 Jbeta primers. The repertoire was sequenced with immunoSEQ multiplex PCR; TCRdb's copy has only in-frame clones and lacks some. The sample has 120,000 to 150,000 clones, around two thirds seen once. The specimen was PBMCs. All receptors come from a woman aged 18-29 years in good health and CMV-seronegative.

The count of this clone is one. V usage is TRBV6-6 and J usage is TRBJ1-2, with D perhaps matching TRBD1 (5 bases). The V gene lost 5 bases and the J gene lost 4 bases, with 14 bases spanning the gap. This CDR3 has 14 amino acids. The germline V gene encodes CDR1 MNHNY and CDR2 SVGAGI (reference sequence). The CDR3: CASSEKTGLYGYTF. DNA of the CDR3: TGTGCCAGCAGTGAGAAAACAGGCCTCTATGGCTACACCTTC.

This chain links TRBV11-2 with TRBJ2-1; D ambiguous. Germline V CDR1 and CDR2: SGHAT, FQNNGV. The ends were cut back, 0 bases at V and 10 bases at J, with 13 bases in the middle. This CDR3 is 14 amino acids long. CDR3 loop: CASSLDLLPLEQFF. CDR3 nucleotides: TGTGCCAGCAGCTTAGATCTGCTACCGTTAGAGCAGTTCTTC.

The chain carries TRBV10-3 and TRBJ2-2; TRBD1 aligns across 7 bases. The CDR3 totals 13 residues. After removal of 7 bases from V and 4 bases from J, the junction contained 3 bases not matched to a gene. From germline, CDR1 is ENHRY and CDR2 SYGVKD. CDR3 region: CAITRDSTGELFF. DNA for the CDR3: TGTGCCATCACTCGGGACAGCACCGGGGAGCTGTTTTTT.

The chain has TRBV27 and TRBJ2-7, with TRBD1 matching 8 bases. Trimming removed 3 bases from V and 1 base from J; junction bases left unmatched: 8. Germline CDR1 reads MNHEY; CDR2 reads SMNVEV (reference sequence). The CDR3 spans 16 residues. CDR3 sequence: CASSFLGQGRSYEQYF. In DNA, the CDR3 is TGTGCCAGCAGTTTCCTCGGACAGGGTCGATCCTACGAGCAGTACTTC.

The genes are TRBV7-9 and TRBJ2-1; 9 bases are shared with TRBD2. The length of the CDR3 is 15 residues. Per the germline V gene, CDR1 is SEHNR and CDR2 is FQNEAQ (reference sequence). The trim removed 4 bases at V and 5 bases at J, leaving 6 bases unmatched. CDR3 coding DNA: TGTGCCAGCAGCTCCGTAGCGGGAGTCCACAATGAGCAGTTCTTC. Its translation is CASSSVAGVHNEQFF.

This clone was counted a few times. V gene TRBV9 combines with J gene TRBJ1-1; D ambiguous. From germline, CDR1 is SGDLS and CDR2 YYNGEE. This CDR3 is 13 amino acids long. V was pared by 0 bases and J by 11 bases, with 14 bases between. CDR3 sequence: CASSVGTLTGAFF. The CDR3 DNA is TGTGCCAGCAGCGTAGGTACGCTTACGGGGGCTTTCTTT. Variable domain in full (rest from reference TRBV9 and TRBJ1-1): DSGVTQTPKHLITATGQRVTLRCSPRSGDLSVYWYQQSLDQGLQFLIQYYNGEERAKGNILERFSAQQFPDLHSELNLSSLELGDSALYFCASSVGTLTGAFFGQGTRLTVV.

The chain employs TRBV7-2 and TRBJ2-2; D not resolved. This CDR3 is 12 amino acids long. Germline CDR1 reads SGHTA; CDR2 reads FQGNSA. V lost 11 bases and J lost 5, with 12 bases in between. This CDR3 is CAGGGRTGELFF. The CDR3 DNA is TGTGCCGGCGGCGGTCGTACCGGGGAGCTGTTTTTT.

The chain recombines TRBV15 with TRBJ2-1, with TRBD1 as a possible D gene (6 bases). V shed 0 bases and J shed 7 bases, with 19 bases lying between them. CDR1 LNHNV and CDR2 YYDKDF come from the germline V gene (reference sequence). The CDR3 has 17 residues. The chain's CDR3 is CATSRDHRAGGGNEQFF. The CDR3 region has the DNA TGTGCCACCAGCAGAGATCACAGGGCGGGCGGTGGTAATGAGCAGTTCTTC. Looking up the rest from reference TRBV15 and TRBJ2-1 gives the full variable domain: DAMVIQNPRYQVTQFGKPVTLSCSQTLNHNVMYWYQQKSSQAPKLLFHYYDKDFNNEADTPDNFQSRRPNTSFCFLDIRSPGLGDTAMYLCATSRDHRAGGGNEQFFGPGTRLTVL.

The chain combines TRBV30 with TRBJ2-5; a weak D match, TRBD2 (6 bases). Trimming cost V 1 base and J 7 bases, with 13 bases left between them. The germline CDR1 and CDR2 sequences are GTSNPN and SVGIG (reference sequence). The CDR3 is made up of 13 amino acids. This chain's CDR3 is CAWSGREFGTQYF. The CDR3 DNA reads as TGTGCCTGGAGTGGTCGGGAGTTCGGGACCCAGTACTTC.